The 23 T cell receptor beta chains reported below all come from one sample, sequenced in a study of T cell repertoires in cytomegalovirus infection. One entry per CDR3 protein, called by TCRdb with MiXCR from the reads. The table records 740,000 or so distinct CDR3 sequences, 35% to 45% of them present only once. The specimen sequenced was PBMCs. These receptor sequences come from a human donor in good health (CMV status not recorded). Some clones in this sample may be carry-over from other donors' samples.

With respect to this clonotype: Germline is not matched at one junction end, which may reflect a read error. This chain connects TRBV20-1 to TRBJ2-7; perhaps TRBD2 as D (5 bases). CDR3 length: 14 amino acids. Looked up from germline, CDR1 is DFQATT and CDR2 is SNEGSKA (reference sequence). CDR3 in amino acids: CSASFMTMSSEQYF. The CDR3, as DNA: TGCAGTGCTAGCTTTATGACTATGTCCTCCGAGCAGTACTTC.

V gene TRBV7-9 combines with J gene TRBJ1-2, with TRBD1 identical over 8 bases. The V and J ends lost 5 bases and 4 bases, in that order; junction bases with no gene match: 6. Per the germline V gene, CDR1 is SEHNR and CDR2 is FQNEAQ (reference sequence). The CDR3 loop spans 14 amino acids. The CDR3 reads CASSPMDRAYGYTF. CDR3 bases: TGTGCCAGCAGCCCGATGGACAGGGCCTATGGCTACACCTTC.

This clonotype was counted a few times. J is TRBJ2-1 and V is TRBV12-3 or TRBV12-4; 11 bases are a match to TRBD2. V lost 3 bases and J lost 7; bases outside the gene matches: 5. This CDR3 comprises 15 residues. The CDR3 spells CASSLGTSGANEQFF. CDR3 DNA: TGTGCCAGCAGTTTGGGGACTAGCGGTGCGAATGAGCAGTTCTTC.

CDR3 sequence: CASSQERTTNTGELFF. In nucleotides, the CDR3 is TGTGCCAGCAGCCAAGAGAGGACAACGAACACCGGGGAGCTGTTTTTT. This sequence joins TRBV4-2 and TRBJ2-2, with D possibly matching TRBD1 (5 bases). V was shortened by 0 bases and J by 0 bases, with 8 bases between the two germline ends. From germline, CDR1 is LGHNA and CDR2 YNFKEQ. CDR3 length equals 16 residues.

This clonotype has at least ten counts. The CDR3 reads CASRVTNEKLFF. The CDR3 DNA reads as TGTGCCAGCAGGGTAACTAATGAAAAACTGTTTTTT. The chain couples TRBV12-3 or TRBV12-4 to TRBJ1-4; no reliable D call. This CDR3 is built from 12 residues. V was clipped by 6 bases and J by 1 base, with 3 bases between them.

J is TRBJ2-3 and V is TRBV5-7, with a tentative D call TRBD1 (8 bases). TRBV5-7 is designated an ORF whose function remains uncertain. V was shortened by 3 bases and J by 6 bases, with 23 bases between the two germline ends. The CDR3 spans 17 residues. The DNA for the CDR3 is TGTGCCAGCAGCTGGGGGGGGCCGGGACAGGATAATGATACGCAGTATTTT. Amino acid sequence: CASSWGGPGQDNDTQYF.

As regards this clonotype: An end of the junction differs from the germline gene, which may be a read error. The chain has TRBV30 and TRBJ2-5; TRBD2 might be the D (5 bases). The CDR3 is 12 residues long. The germline gives CDR1 GTSNPN, CDR2 SVGIG (reference sequence). This chain's CDR3 is CAWTSGSRTHYF. For the CDR3, the DNA is TGTGCCTGGACAAGCGGTTCAAGAACCCATTACTTC.

This chain links TRBV7-9 with TRBJ2-5; D is unclear. Germline loops: CDR1 SEHNR, CDR2 FQNEAQ (reference sequence). The CDR3 loop spans 12 amino acids. Trimming left V 5 bases short and J 5 bases short, with 9 bases between. The DNA of the CDR3 is TGTGCCAGCAGCCCCCCTGCGGAGACCCAGTACTTC. Residues: CASSPPAETQYF.

The rearrangement uses TRBV5-1 and TRBJ2-7; 8 bases fit TRBD1. Germline lookup yields CDR1 SGHRS and CDR2 YFSETQ. The CDR3 extends over 13 amino acids. With 4 bases clipped from V and 6 bases from J, the junction kept 6 bases outside the gene matches. DNA of the CDR3: TGCGCCAGCAGCGGAACAGGGGGAGTCGAGCAGTACTTC. Amino acid sequence: CASSGTGGVEQYF. The complete variable domain, with remaining parts taken from reference TRBV5-1 and TRBJ2-7, reads KAGVTQTPRYLIKTRGQQVTLSCSPISGHRSVSWYQQTPGQGLQFLFEYFSETQRNKGNFPGRFSGRQFSNSRSEMNVSTLELGDSALYLCASSGTGGVEQYFGPGTRLTVT.

The DNA of the CDR3 is TGTGCCAGCAGCTTCTCGGGGCAGTGGAATTCACCCCTCCACTTT. It translates to CASSFSGQWNSPLHF. V gene TRBV5-5 combines with J gene TRBJ1-6; a possible D gene is TRBD1 (5 bases). The CDR3 loop spans 15 amino acids. V lost 2 bases and J 7 bases, leaving 13 bases between the germline ends. CDR1 SGHKS and CDR2 YYEKEE come from the germline V gene (reference sequence).

Concerning this clonotype itself: An end of the junction differs from the germline gene, which may be a read error. The chain employs TRBV19 and TRBJ1-1; a weak D match, TRBD1 (5 bases). Per germline, CDR1 LNHDA and CDR2 SQIVND (reference sequence). There are 13 residues in the CDR3. CDR3 loop: CAISSGKNTEAFF. DNA for the CDR3: TGTGCCATTAGTTCAGGGAAGAACACTGAAGCTTTCTTT.

The chain has TRBV6-6 and TRBJ2-7, with TRBD1 identical over 8 bases. This CDR3 is built from 14 residues. The junction had 11 bases not matched to a gene; V was cut back by 11 bases and J by 2 bases. In germline, CDR1 is MNHNY, CDR2 SVGAGI (reference sequence). The CDR3: CAVRQGQVTYEQYF. The DNA for the CDR3 is TGTGCCGTGAGACAGGGGCAAGTTACCTACGAGCAGTACTTC.

The table lists this clonotype with a count of one. This chain uses TRBV28 with TRBJ2-3; 11 nucleotides match TRBD2. V lost 3 bases to trimming and J lost 2 bases; unmatched junction nucleotides: 10. The CDR3 loop spans 18 amino acids. The V gene's germline CDR1 is MDHEN and CDR2 SYDVKM. This CDR3 reads CASSFRPSLAGDTDTQYF. The CDR3 region has the DNA TGTGCCAGCAGTTTTCGCCCCTCACTAGCGGGAGACACAGATACGCAGTATTTT.

This sequence joins TRBV6-5 and TRBJ1-3; 7 bases match TRBD1. Germline trimming cut 5 bases from V and 4 bases from J; bases unmatched to any gene: 11. The CDR3 consists of 16 residues. Germline V CDR1 and CDR2: MNHEY, SVGAGI. CDR3 in DNA: TGTGCCAGCAGTGCAGTCCCGGGACAGAGGGGAAACACCATATATTTT. Its protein is CASSAVPGQRGNTIYF.

V usage is TRBV4-1 and J usage is TRBJ2-3; TRBD1 might be the D (6 bases). This CDR3 has 16 amino acids. The V gene lost 3 bases and the J gene lost 4 bases, with 17 bases spanning the gap. The germline V gene encodes CDR1 MGHRA and CDR2 YSYEKL. CDR3 protein: CASSQRGHLGADTQYF. As DNA, the CDR3 is TGCGCCAGCAGCCAGAGGGGACACCTGGGGGCAGATACGCAGTATTTT.

The rearrangement joins TRBV27 to TRBJ2-1, with D tentatively TRBD2 (7 bases). Germline-derived CDR1 and CDR2 are MNHEY and SMNVEV (reference sequence). The CDR3 consists of 17 residues. Trimming left V 0 bases short and J 0 bases short, with 12 bases between. The CDR3 nucleotides are TGTGCCAGCAGTTTATCAGGGGGAGGGAGCTCCTACAATGAGCAGTTCTTC. Encoded protein: CASSLSGGGSSYNEQFF.

Notes on this clonotype: The CDR3 does not end in the conserved phenylalanine or tryptophan, so this is likely a read error. The DNA is left out, because the CDR3 cannot be placed on it with certainty; the CDR3 is given as TCRdb lists it. The rearrangement joins TRBV28 to TRBJ2-1. The CDR3 is made up of 11 amino acids, end residues included. Germline V gene sequence: CDR1 MDHEN, CDR2 SYDVKM. CDR3 sequence reads: CASLTYNEPFL.

The gene calls are TRBV29-1 and TRBJ2-1, with D unclear. CDR1 is SQVTM and CDR2 is ANQGSEA in the germline V gene. The CDR3 contains 13 residues. Trimming stripped 5 bases from V and 4 bases from J, with 12 bases between. CDR3 loop: CSVKTDSYNEQFF. DNA of the CDR3: TGCAGCGTTAAAACAGACTCTTACAATGAGCAGTTCTTC.

The chain combines TRBV4-1 with TRBJ2-3; TRBD2 matches 13 bases. CDR1 and CDR2 from the germline V gene are MGHRA and YSYEKL. The ends lost 2 bases at V and 5 bases at J; junction bases unmatched: 7. The CDR3 is 17 amino acids. The CDR3: CASSQLGLAGVGDTQYF. The CDR3 DNA reads TGCGCCAGCAGCCAACTCGGACTAGCGGGAGTTGGAGATACGCAGTATTTT.

This clonotype was seen at least ten times. This rearrangement joins TRBV7-2 to TRBJ2-7; 7 nucleotides line up with TRBD1. The V segment lost 0 bases and the J segment 4 bases; nucleotides outside the gene matches: 3. CDR1 is SGHTA, CDR2 FQGNSA, per germline. There are 14 residues in the CDR3. The DNA for the CDR3 is TGTGCCAGCAGCTTAGCGGGACAGACTTACGAGCAGTACTTC. Translating it yields CASSLAGQTYEQYF.

The rearrangement uses TRBV12-3 or TRBV12-4 and TRBJ2-5, with D unclear. Trimming pared 2 bases from V and 2 bases from J, leaving 6 bases between. This CDR3 has 13 amino acids. The CDR3 coding sequence is TGTGCCAGCAGTTTAAACCAGCAAGAGACCCAGTACTTC. It translates to CASSLNQQETQYF.

This clonotype appeared a few times. The chain uses TRBV7-6 and TRBJ2-7, with D uncertain. The germline gives CDR1 SGHVS, CDR2 FNYEAQ. CDR3 length: 15 residues. The V and J ends lost 0 bases and 6 bases respectively, with 15 bases between them. The CDR3 sequence: CASSLADGPWVEQYF. The CDR3 DNA is TGTGCCAGCAGCTTAGCCGACGGACCTTGGGTCGAGCAGTACTTC.

V usage is TRBV27 and J usage is TRBJ2-5; unclear D gene. The CDR3 is made up of 13 amino acids. Trimming removed 2 bases at V and 3 bases at J, with 7 bases between. Germline values: CDR1 MNHEY, CDR2 SMNVEV (reference sequence). The CDR3 reads CASSLIWKETQYF. CDR3 sequence (DNA): TGTGCCAGCAGTTTAATCTGGAAAGAGACCCAGTACTTC.